This TCR beta chain was recovered during a study of blood T cell repertoires in COVID-19. The germline gives CDR1 LNHDA, CDR2 SQIVND (reference sequence). The CDR3 runs 17 residues. The V segment lost 0 bases and the J segment 5 bases; nucleotides outside the gene matches: 8. Assay: immunoSEQ multiplex PCR; the TCRdb copy retains only in-frame clones and omits some. The sample carries under 300,000 clones, more than 60% recorded once. Sample: peripheral blood. V gene TRBV19 combines with J gene TRBJ2-7; 12 nucleotides agree with TRBD1. The clonotype was recovered from a woman aged 40 to 50 with active or convalescent COVID-19. The CDR3 reads CASSIDPYGTGGHEQYF. The CDR3 nucleotides are TGTGCCAGTAGTATAGACCCATACGGGACAGGGGGCCACGAGCAGTACTTC. The full variable domain, completed using reference TRBV19 and TRBJ2-7, is DGGITQSPKYLFRKEGQNVTLSCEQNLNHDAMYWYRQDPGQGLRLIYYSQIVNDFQKGDIAEGYSVSREKKESFPLTVTSAQKNPTAFYLCASSIDPYGTGGHEQYFGPGTRLTVT.